A single sample is the source of the 26 T cell receptor beta chains below, sequenced in a study of vaccination and CD4 T cells after COVID-19. Once obtained from cultured CD4+ T cells, the DNA was sequenced using the Oncomine TCR Beta short-read assay. TCRdb fed the PCR reads into MiXCR, producing one record per CDR3 protein. The data contain under 20,000 distinct CDR3 sequences, approximately 31% of them singletons. The sample's treatment: roughly 10-day PBMC culture with coronavirus spike peptide pools or control peptides (ViraFEST assay). These receptors lack a known antigen. Sequenced sample: cultured CD4+ T cells from blood. Source of these receptors: a human donor with COVID-19.

The chain uses TRBV6-1 and TRBJ2-5; 9 bases match TRBD1. The germline gives CDR1 MNHNS, CDR2 SASEGT. The CDR3 is 15 residues long. V trimming: 6 bases; J trimming: 1 base; junction bases outside the gene matches: 6. CDR3 sequence (DNA): TGTGCCAGCAGACCCCTGACAGGGGGCCAAGAGACCCAGTACTTC. The encoded protein is CASRPLTGGQETQYF.

This sequence joins TRBV4-2 and TRBJ1-1; D call uncertain. Germline V gene data show CDR1 as LGHNA and CDR2 as YNFKEQ. The length of the CDR3 is 13 residues. The V gene lost 0 bases and the J gene lost 6 bases, with 8 bases spanning the gap. CDR3 sequence: CASSQDSLPEAFF. The CDR3 coding sequence is TGTGCCAGCAGCCAAGATTCGCTCCCTGAAGCTTTCTTT.

The chain recombines TRBV19 with TRBJ1-2, with 9 bases lining up with TRBD1. There are 13 residues in the CDR3. V lost 8 bases, J lost 7 bases, and 8 bases stayed unmatched. Germline V CDR1 and CDR2: LNHDA, SQIVND (reference sequence). The CDR3 reads CASADRGLFGYTF. CDR3 coding DNA: TGTGCCAGTGCGGACAGGGGCCTTTTTGGCTACACCTTC.

This clonotype was seen more than once but under ten times. The gene calls are TRBV18 and TRBJ2-2, with no clear D. Trimming cost V 2 bases and J 1 base, with 8 bases left between them. CDR1 and CDR2 from the germline V gene are KGHSH and LQKENI. CDR3 length: 15 residues. CDR3 region: CASSPRAENTGELFF. CDR3 nucleotides: TGTGCCAGCTCACCAAGGGCAGAGAACACCGGGGAGCTGTTTTTT.

In this sample, this clonotype turned up a few times. The chain couples TRBV7-9 to TRBJ1-2; 7 bases map to TRBD1. The CDR3 length is 17 residues. CDR1 and CDR2 from the germline V gene are SEHNR and FQNEAQ (reference sequence). Trimming at V came to 0 bases and at J to 3 bases, leaving 10 bases not matched to a gene. This chain's CDR3 is CASSLALVQGIDYGYTF. The CDR3 nucleotides read TGTGCCAGCAGCTTAGCGCTAGTACAGGGGATTGACTATGGCTACACCTTC.

CDR3 amino acids: CASSLGTNTGELFF. The CDR3 DNA reads as TGTGCCAGCAGCTTGGGCACGAACACCGGGGAGCTGTTTTTT. This chain connects TRBV7-3 to TRBJ2-2; D gene unclear. The ends were cut back, 3 bases at V and 0 bases at J, with 5 bases in the middle. The length of the CDR3 is 14 residues. Germline-derived CDR1 and CDR2 are SGHTA and FQGTGA.

The genes are TRBV20-1 and TRBJ1-1; 9 bases align to TRBD1. The CDR3 length is 17 residues. The V gene's germline CDR1 is DFQATT and CDR2 SNEGSKA (reference sequence). V was pared by 0 bases and J by 1 base, with 9 bases of the junction left unmatched. The CDR3 loop reads CSARDQGQGNRNTEAFF. The CDR3 coding sequence is TGCAGTGCTAGAGATCAGGGACAGGGTAATAGGAACACTGAAGCTTTCTTT.

V and J are TRBV7-8 and TRBJ1-5, with D perhaps TRBD1 (6 bases). Looked up from germline, CDR1 is SGHVS and CDR2 is FQNEAQ. The CDR3 runs to 16 residues. V was shortened by 1 base and J by 0 bases, with 10 bases between the two germline ends. The CDR3 nucleotides read TGTGCCAGCAGCTTAGTAGCGGGACATAGCAATCAGCCCCAGCATTTT. Translated, it gives CASSLVAGHSNQPQHF. The entire variable domain, with the rest obtained from reference TRBV7-8 and TRBJ1-5, is as follows: GAGVSQSPRYKVAKRGQDVALRCDPISGHVSLFWYQQALGQGPEFLTYFQNEAQLDKSGLPSDRFFAERPEGSVSTLKIQRTQQEDSAVYLCASSLVAGHSNQPQHFGDGTRLSIL.

This clonotype appeared a few times. The DNA of the CDR3 is TGTGCCAGCAGCGCCGTGGGAAACACTGAAGCTTTCTTT. Translated: CASSAVGNTEAFF. The chain couples TRBV2 to TRBJ1-1; the D is unclear. The CDR3 extends over 13 amino acids. With 6 bases removed from V and 2 bases from J, the gap between germline ends came to 10 bases. Germline CDR1 and CDR2: SNHLY and FYNNEI.

This rearrangement joins TRBV6-1 to TRBJ2-3; 7 bases line up with TRBD2. CDR1 MNHNS and CDR2 SASEGT come from the germline V gene. The V and J ends lost 4 bases and 0 bases, in that order; junction bases with no gene match: 7. The CDR3 covers 16 residues. The CDR3 is CASSVQRGASTDTQYF. CDR3 DNA sequence: TGTGCCAGCAGTGTACAGCGGGGAGCGAGCACAGATACGCAGTATTTT.

This clonotype was observed a handful of times. The chain couples TRBV6-1 to TRBJ1-1; D unresolved. The V gene's germline CDR1 is MNHNS and CDR2 SASEGT. The CDR3 runs 12 residues. V lost 6 bases to trimming and J lost 4 bases, with 9 bases between them. The CDR3 DNA reads TGTGCCAGCAGCCCTTTGGTCACTGAAGCTTTCTTT. It yields the protein CASSPLVTEAFF.

This clonotype is a singleton in its sample. A far larger clone is one base from this, pointing to a likely read error. J is TRBJ2-7 and V is TRBV11-2; D may be TRBD1 (5 bases). CDR1 and CDR2 from the germline V gene are SGHAT and FQNNGV. The CDR3 loop spans 14 amino acids. Trimming removed 4 bases at V and 0 bases at J, with 10 bases between. The CDR3 protein is CASSSGFYSYEQYF. CDR3 nucleotide sequence: TGTGCCAGCAGCTCAGGGTTCTACTCCTACGAGCAGTACTTC. The full variable domain, rest sourced from reference TRBV11-2 and TRBJ2-7, is EAGVAQSPRYKIIEKRQSVAFWCNPISGHATLYWYQQILGQGPKLLIQFQNNGVVDDSQLPKDRFSAERLKGVDSTLKIQPAKLEDSAVYLCASSSGFYSYEQYFGPGTRLTVT.

This clonotype was counted only a few times. This chain connects TRBV7-2 to TRBJ2-5, with 12 bases that match TRBD1. Trimming cost V 6 bases and J 4 bases; bases outside gene matches: 12. This CDR3 is built from 17 residues. Per germline, CDR1 SGHTA and CDR2 FQGNSA. The CDR3 region has the DNA TGTGCCAGCAGGTTTACCCCCGGGACAGGGGGCGGAGAGACCCAGTACTTC. It yields the protein CASRFTPGTGGGETQYF. The whole variable domain, filled in from reference TRBV7-2 and TRBJ2-5, reads GAGVSQSPSNKVTEKGKDVELRCDPISGHTALYWYRQSLGQGLEFLIYFQGNSAPDKSGLPSDRFSAERTGGSVSTLTIQRTQQEDSAVYLCASRFTPGTGGGETQYFGPGTRLLVL.

V gene TRBV4-1 combines with J gene TRBJ1-2, with 7 bases that match TRBD1. V trimming: 3 bases; J trimming: 8 bases; junction bases outside the gene matches: 6. Per germline, CDR1 MGHRA and CDR2 YSYEKL. The CDR3 runs to 13 residues. The chain's CDR3 is CASSQIRQGGYTF. CDR3 DNA sequence: TGCGCCAGCAGCCAGATAAGACAGGGCGGCTACACCTTC.

The rearrangement links TRBV2 to TRBJ1-6, with TRBD1 as a possible D gene (5 bases). Trimming removed 1 base at V and 0 bases at J, with 7 bases between. This CDR3 spans 16 amino acids. The germline CDR1 and CDR2 sequences are SNHLY and FYNNEI. DNA for the CDR3: TGTGCCAGCAGTGAAGAGGGGAGCTCCTATAATTCACCCCTCCACTTT. Protein: CASSEEGSSYNSPLHF.

The rearrangement links TRBV6-1 to TRBJ2-2, with D maybe TRBD1 (7 bases). V lost 6 bases to trimming and J lost 6 bases, with 11 bases between them. In germline, CDR1 is MNHNS, CDR2 SASEGT. The CDR3 consists of 13 residues. In DNA, the CDR3 is TGTGCCAGCAGAGCAGGGGGGCCCGGGGAGCTGTTTTTT. Protein sequence: CASRAGGPGELFF.

V gene TRBV10-2 combines with J gene TRBJ2-7; the D gene is possibly TRBD1 (6 bases). CDR3 size: 13 residues. Germline V lookup: CDR1 WSHSY, CDR2 SAAADI. Trimming removed 4 bases at V and 6 bases at J, with 13 bases between. The CDR3 bases are TGCGCCAGCAGTGGAGGGGAAGGGGGCGAGCAGTACTTC. Its translation: CASSGGEGGEQYF.

This clonotype was recorded a few times. V is TRBV28 and J is TRBJ1-2; D is unclear. Trimming removed 7 bases at V and 5 bases at J, with 8 bases between. This CDR3 region has 11 residues. Germline V lookup: CDR1 MDHEN, CDR2 SYDVKM. CDR3 sequence reads: CASTDGYGYTF. The CDR3 bases are TGTGCCAGCACCGACGGATATGGCTACACCTTC.

A few counts support this clonotype. The V and J genes are TRBV20-1 and TRBJ1-5; tentative D call: TRBD1 (5 bases). The ends were cut back, 3 bases at V and 5 bases at J, with 14 bases in the middle. CDR3 size: 14 residues. Germline-derived CDR1 and CDR2 are DFQATT and SNEGSKA (reference sequence). The CDR3 coding sequence is TGCAGTGCTAGGCGGGACCTCGCAGATCAGCCCCAGCATTTT. Protein: CSARRDLADQPQHF.

V gene TRBV19 combines with J gene TRBJ2-2; 11 positions match TRBD2. Germline trimming cut 8 bases from V and 4 bases from J; bases unmatched to any gene: 9. Germline-derived CDR1 and CDR2 are LNHDA and SQIVND (reference sequence). This CDR3 comprises 16 residues. In DNA form, the CDR3 reads TGTGCCAGTCACAGTAGCGGGGGGGCTCCCACCGGGGAGCTGTTTTTT. Translated, it gives CASHSSGGAPTGELFF.

A few counts support this clonotype. The chain employs TRBV6-1 and TRBJ2-1, with 12 bases aligning to TRBD2. The CDR3 sequence is 15 residues long. CDR1 is MNHNS, CDR2 SASEGT, per germline. V lost 8 bases and J lost 9; bases outside the gene matches: 11. CDR3 amino acids: CASHPGLAGGGEQFF. The CDR3 DNA follows: TGTGCCAGCCACCCCGGGCTAGCGGGGGGGGGTGAGCAGTTCTTC.

This clonotype was detected only a few times. This rearrangement joins TRBV6-1 to TRBJ2-7; TRBD1 matches at 12 bases. Germline V gene sequence: CDR1 MNHNS, CDR2 SASEGT. The CDR3 spans 17 residues. The V segment lost 8 bases and the J segment 4 bases; nucleotides outside the gene matches: 15. CDR3 amino acids: CASGPAGTGGVRYEQYF. CDR3 nucleotide sequence: TGTGCCAGCGGACCTGCCGGGACAGGGGGCGTTCGGTACGAGCAGTACTTC.

V usage is TRBV19 and J usage is TRBJ2-5; D remains unclear. The CDR3 extends over 13 amino acids. V was shortened by 5 bases and J by 5 bases, with 12 bases between the two germline ends. Looked up from germline, CDR1 is LNHDA and CDR2 is SQIVND (reference sequence). This chain's CDR3 is CASSPVPWETQYF. The CDR3 DNA sequence: TGTGCCAGTAGTCCCGTCCCGTGGGAGACCCAGTACTTC.

The rearrangement joins TRBV7-9 to TRBJ1-4, with D possibly being TRBD1 (5 bases). V lost 8 bases and J lost 8, with 15 bases in between. Germline V gives CDR1 SEHNR, CDR2 FQNEAQ (reference sequence). CDR3 length: 13 amino acids. In DNA form, the CDR3 reads TGTGCCAGCGGAGGAGGGACCGAGGAAAAACTGTTTTTT. It is translated as CASGGGTEEKLFF.

CDR3 sequence reads: CASGQVRDGELFF. The CDR3 DNA reads as TGTGCCAGCGGCCAAGTCCGGGACGGGGAGCTGTTTTTT. The chain joins TRBV7-3 to TRBJ2-2; tentative D call: TRBD2 (5 bases). The CDR3 totals 13 residues. Germline CDR1 reads SGHTA; CDR2 reads FQGTGA. Trimming pared 8 bases from V and 7 bases from J, leaving 14 bases between.

The chain carries TRBV2 and TRBJ2-2; D not resolved. The CDR3 has 13 amino acids. V dropped 3 bases and J dropped 7 bases, with 9 bases sitting between them. Germline V gives CDR1 SNHLY, CDR2 FYNNEI. The CDR3 is CASSEVWGGELFF. The CDR3 DNA sequence: TGTGCCAGCAGTGAGGTCTGGGGCGGGGAGCTGTTTTTT.